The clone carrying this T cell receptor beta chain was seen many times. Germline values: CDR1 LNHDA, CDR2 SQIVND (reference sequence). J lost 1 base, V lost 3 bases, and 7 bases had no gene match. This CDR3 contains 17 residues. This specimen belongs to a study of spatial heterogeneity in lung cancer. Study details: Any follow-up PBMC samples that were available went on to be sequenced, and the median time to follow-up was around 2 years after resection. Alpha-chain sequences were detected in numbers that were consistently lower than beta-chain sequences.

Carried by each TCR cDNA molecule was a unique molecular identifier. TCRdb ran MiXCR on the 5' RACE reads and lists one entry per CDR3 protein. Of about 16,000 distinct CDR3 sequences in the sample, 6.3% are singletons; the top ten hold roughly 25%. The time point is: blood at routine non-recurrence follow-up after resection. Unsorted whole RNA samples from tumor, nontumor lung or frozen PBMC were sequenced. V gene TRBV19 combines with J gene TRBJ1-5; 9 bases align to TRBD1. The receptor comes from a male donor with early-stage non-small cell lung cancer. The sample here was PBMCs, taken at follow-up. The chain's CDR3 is CASSIYSGTGSNQPQHF. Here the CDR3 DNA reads TGTGCCAGTAGTATCTATTCCGGGACAGGGAGCAATCAGCCCCAGCATTTT.